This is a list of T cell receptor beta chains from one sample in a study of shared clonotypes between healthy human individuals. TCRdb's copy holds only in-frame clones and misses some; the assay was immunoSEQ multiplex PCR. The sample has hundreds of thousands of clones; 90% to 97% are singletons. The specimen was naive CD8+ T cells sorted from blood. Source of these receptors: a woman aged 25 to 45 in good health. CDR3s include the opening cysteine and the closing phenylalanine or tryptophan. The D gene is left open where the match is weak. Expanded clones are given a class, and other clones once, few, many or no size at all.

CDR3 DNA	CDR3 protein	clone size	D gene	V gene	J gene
TGTGCCAGCAGTTTATCAGCGGGGGGATACGAGCAGTACTTC	CASSLSAGGYEQYF	-	TRBD2	TRBV27	TRBJ2-7
TGTGCCAGCACCTTCGGACTAGCGGGAGCGGCAGATACGCAGTATTTT	CASTFGLAGAADTQYF	-	TRBD2	TRBV28	TRBJ2-3
TGTGCCAGCAGTTTGTCGGACGGCCCAACAGATACGCAGTATTTT	CASSLSDGPTDTQYF	-	-	TRBV28	TRBJ2-3
TGTGCCAGCGATCGGGACAGCCTGAACACTGAAGCTTTCTTT	CASDRDSLNTEAFF	-	TRBD1	TRBV5-5	TRBJ1-1
TGTGCCAGCAGCTCAGAAGGGTTCGGTGAAAAACTGTTTTTT	CASSSEGFGEKLFF	-	-	TRBV5-6	TRBJ1-4
TGCGCCAGCAGGGGTTACACTGAAGCTTTCTTT	CASRGYTEAFF	-	-	TRBV5-1	TRBJ1-1
TGTGCCAGCAGCGGGACAGGTCACTACGAGCAGTACTTC	CASSGTGHYEQYF	-	TRBD1	TRBV27	TRBJ2-7
TGTGCCACCAGCAGAGGACAGGGGTTGGAGCCCCAGCATTTT	CATSRGQGLEPQHF	-	TRBD1	TRBV15	TRBJ1-5
TGTGCCAGCAGCTTATCTTCGGCAGGTCCCCTGTTTTTT	CASSLSSAGPLFF	-	-	TRBV7-8	TRBJ1-4
TGTGCCAGCAGTTTATCGCCCGGAGCGCGCTCCTACAATGAGCAGTTCTTC	CASSLSPGARSYNEQFF	-	-	TRBV27	TRBJ2-1
TGTGCCAGCAGCTTAAGGGAGTCGGGTCCGTCTAATGAAAAACTGTTTTTT	CASSLRESGPSNEKLFF	-	-	TRBV7-9	TRBJ1-4
TGCGCCAGCAGCCAAGACGAGATAGCCTACGAGCAGTACTTC	CASSQDEIAYEQYF	-	-	TRBV4-1	TRBJ2-7
TGTGCCAGTTCATTGGACAGGTACAATGAGCAGTTCTTC	CASSLDRYNEQFF	-	TRBD1	TRBV19	TRBJ2-1
TGTGCCAGTAGTATCTTTTTTGGGGAGTCCTACGAGCAGTACTTC	CASSIFFGESYEQYF	-	-	TRBV19	TRBJ2-7
TGTGCCAGCAGCTTAGCGCATGAGGGGCCGGGTGAGCAGTACTTC	CASSLAHEGPGEQYF	-	-	TRBV7-8	TRBJ2-7
TGTGCCAGTGGAGGGAGCTACGCTCCCTACGAGCAGTACTTC	CASGGSYAPYEQYF	-	-	TRBV28	TRBJ2-7
TGTGCCAGCAGGCCTGGGACGGTCAATCAGCCCCAGCATTTT	CASRPGTVNQPQHF	-	-	TRBV27	TRBJ1-5
TGTGCCAGCAGGGGCTTTATGGCCAGGGGTAAAGCTGGGGCCAACGTCCTGACTTTC	CASRGFMARGKAGANVLTF	-	-	TRBV28	TRBJ2-6
TGTGCCAGCAGCCCCGGGCCGGGGGAGGGCCAGCCCCAGCATTTT	CASSPGPGEGQPQHF	-	-	TRBV5-8	TRBJ1-5
TGTGCCAGCAGCACAGAGGGGACAGGAGGTCAGCCCCAGCATTTT	CASSTEGTGGQPQHF	-	TRBD1	TRBV9	TRBJ1-5
TGCGCCAGCAGTGAGACTAGCGGGATACTCGTTGGGACAGATACGCAGTATTTT	CASSETSGILVGTDTQYF	-	TRBD2	TRBV10-1	TRBJ2-3
TGTGCCAGCAGTTTATCAGGGGGCAATTTCAATGAGCAGTTCTTC	CASSLSGGNFNEQFF	-	TRBD1	TRBV27	TRBJ2-1
TGTGCCAGCAGTCCCCCCCGGGACAGGCCACAAGAGACCCAGTACTTC	CASSPPRDRPQETQYF	-	TRBD1	TRBV2	TRBJ2-5
TGCGCCAGCAGCCAAGATATAGGTAAAGCTTTCTTT	CASSQDIGKAFF	-	-	TRBV4-1	TRBJ1-1
TGTGCCAGCAGCTCCACAGTACGGACAGATACGCAGTATTTT	CASSSTVRTDTQYF	once	-	TRBV7-2	TRBJ2-3
TGTGCCAGCAACAGCCACAGACCTAACTATGGCTACACCTTC	CASNSHRPNYGYTF	-	-	TRBV5-8	TRBJ1-2
TGTGCCAGCAGTTTCTCCGGGAACACTGAAGCTTTCTTT	CASSFSGNTEAFF	-	-	TRBV27	TRBJ1-1
TGTGCCACCAGCAGAGATTTTACCGAGTATGGGCTAGCGGGAGGAAGGGAGCTGTTTTTT	CATSRDFTEYGLAGGRELFF	-	TRBD2	TRBV15	TRBJ2-2
TGTGCCAGCAGCTTAGTCGGGGAGCTGTTTTTT	CASSLVGELFF	once	-	TRBV7-2	TRBJ2-2
TGTGCCAGCAGAGAAGACAGGGACGAGCAGTACTTC	CASREDRDEQYF	once	TRBD1	TRBV2	TRBJ2-7
TGTGCCAGTAGTGCCGGGACAGGGGTATACACTGAAGCTTTCTTT	CASSAGTGVYTEAFF	-	TRBD1	TRBV19	TRBJ1-1
TGTGCCAGCAGTTCCCCGGGGAGGATATCTAGCACAGATACGCAGTATTTT	CASSSPGRISSTDTQYF	-	-	TRBV28	TRBJ2-3
TGTGCCAGTCCCAATGAAAAACTGTTTTTT	CASPNEKLFF	-	-	TRBV28	TRBJ1-4
TGTGCCAGCAGCTCGGGGGGCAGGGACGGCTACACCTTC	CASSSGGRDGYTF	-	-	TRBV7-9	TRBJ1-2
TGTGCCAGTACCGCGACAGGAGGGGAGCTGTTTTTT	CASTATGGELFF	-	-	TRBV19	TRBJ2-2
TGTGCCAGCAGCTTAGGGGACAGGGTGGAGTATGGCTACACCTTC	CASSLGDRVEYGYTF	once	TRBD1	TRBV13	TRBJ1-2
TGTGCCTGGTGCCCTCGGGGCTCCTACAATGAGCAGTTCTTC	CAWCPRGSYNEQFF	-	-	TRBV30	TRBJ2-1
TGTGCCAGCAGCTTAAATCGCCGAGGGACTCTAGCGGGAGCTAGTGAGCAGTTCTTC	CASSLNRRGTLAGASEQFF	-	TRBD2	TRBV7-3	TRBJ2-1
TGCAGCGTGGGGGTCCTCCGTCCGAACACTGAAGCTTTCTTT	CSVGVLRPNTEAFF	-	-	TRBV29-1	TRBJ1-1
TGTGCCAGCAGTTCATTCACCGGACAGTACAATGAGCAGTTCTTC	CASSSFTGQYNEQFF	-	-	TRBV6-5	TRBJ2-1
TGTGCCAGCAGTTACGCGGGGATCACAGATACGCAGTATTTT	CASSYAGITDTQYF	-	-	TRBV6-6	TRBJ2-3
TGCGCCAGCAGCCAAGAACCAGACAGGTACAATGAGCAGTTCTTC	CASSQEPDRYNEQFF	-	-	TRBV4-1	TRBJ2-1
TGCGCCAGCAGCCATGGGACCGGGACTAGCGGGACCCAATACTCCTACGAGCAGTACTTC	CASSHGTGTSGTQYSYEQYF	-	TRBD2	TRBV4-1	TRBJ2-7
TGTGCCAGCAGTTTGAGCAAAGGGATCCACGAAAAACTGTTTTTT	CASSLSKGIHEKLFF	-	-	TRBV28	TRBJ1-4
TGTGCCAGCAGTGAATCGTGGGGGTACAATGAGCAGTTCTTC	CASSESWGYNEQFF	once	-	TRBV25-1	TRBJ2-1
TGTGCCAGCAGCAAAGAGAGTGGGGCGCTACTCGACGAGCAGTACTTC	CASSKESGALLDEQYF	-	-	TRBV21-1	TRBJ2-7
TGTGCCAGCAGCTTACAGGATGACTACGAGCAGTACTTC	CASSLQDDYEQYF	-	-	TRBV7-9	TRBJ2-7
TGTGCCAGCGGAGTCGCGACTAACAATCAAGAGACCCAGTACTTC	CASGVATNNQETQYF	-	-	TRBV28	TRBJ2-5
TGTGCCAGCAGCCAAGATAATTCCCCTAGCGGGGTACCCTACGAGCAGTACTTC	CASSQDNSPSGVPYEQYF	-	TRBD2	TRBV4-2	TRBJ2-7
TGTGCCAGCAGCAAAAGCGGGGCCAAACAGGAGGCTAACTATGGCTACACCTTC	CASSKSGAKQEANYGYTF	-	-	TRBV21-1	TRBJ1-2
TGTGCCAGCAGTGGGCCACTTCTCTACGAGCAGTACTTC	CASSGPLLYEQYF	-	-	TRBV28	TRBJ2-7
TGTGCCAGCAGCTTGGGGGCTAGCGGGAACACCGGGGAGCTGTTTTTT	CASSLGASGNTGELFF	-	TRBD2	TRBV5-6	TRBJ2-2
TGTGCCAGTAGCCGAAGCGCTGGGGCCAACGTCCTGACTTTC	CASSRSAGANVLTF	-	-	TRBV19	TRBJ2-6
TGTGCCAGCAGCTTCCCAAGGGCAGGGGGCCCCACTCAAGAGACCCAGTACTTC	CASSFPRAGGPTQETQYF	-	TRBD1	TRBV7-6	TRBJ2-5
TGTGCCAGCAGTGACCTGAACCGGGACAACAATCAGCCCCAGCATTTT	CASSDLNRDNNQPQHF	-	-	TRBV6-1	TRBJ1-5
TGCGCCAGCAGCCTGGGACTAGTGGTTGCCGGGGAGCTGTTTTTT	CASSLGLVVAGELFF	-	TRBD2	TRBV4-1	TRBJ2-2
TGTGCCAGCAGAATGGAACCCCATGAGCAGTTCTTC	CASRMEPHEQFF	-	-	TRBV7-9	TRBJ2-1
TGTGCCAGCAGTTACGGGGACAGCTACACCTTC	CASSYGDSYTF	once	-	TRBV6-1	TRBJ1-2
TGTGCCAGCAGACCCGGACAGTCCCCCTCCTACGAGCAGTACTTC	CASRPGQSPSYEQYF	-	-	TRBV6-5	TRBJ2-7
TGTGCCAGCAGCCCCCGGGACCACCACAATGAGCAGTTCTTC	CASSPRDHHNEQFF	once	-	TRBV13	TRBJ2-1